This TCR beta chain was sequenced for a study of blood T cell repertoires in COVID-19. Authors' processing steps: Reference gene primers were amplified, and this amplification served to estimate nucleated cell counts. Here immunoSEQ multiplex PCR was the method, and the copy in TCRdb shows in-frame clones only, minus some. V, J and clone size were drawn from that table, and D and trimming were deduced from the DNA. The sample lists around 63,000 clones; roughly 70% were seen once. The germline V gene has CDR1 MNHNY and CDR2 SVGAGI (reference sequence). The CDR3 covers 14 residues. Trimming took 5 bases from V and 4 from J; bases not matched to a gene: 6.

This clonotype was sampled from a woman in her forties or fifties with active or convalescent COVID-19. V and J are TRBV6-6 and TRBJ1-1; 8 bases agree with TRBD1. Input material: peripheral blood. As DNA, the CDR3 is TGTGCCAGCAGTACCACAGGGGGTTTCACTGAAGCTTTCTTT. It translates to CASSTTGGFTEAFF.